The 19 T cell receptor beta chains below come from one sample, sequenced in a study of shared clonotypes between healthy human individuals. Using immunoSEQ multiplex PCR, the repertoire was profiled, and TCRdb retains in-frame clones only, with some absent. Here the sample spans 550,000 to 800,000 clones, around 67% being singletons. The sequencing sample was made of memory CD4+ T cells sorted from blood. Subset given: CD45RA-negative fraction. Receptor source: a young woman in good health.

This chain connects TRBV5-1 to TRBJ1-2, with D maybe TRBD1 (5 bases). Germline assignment: CDR1 SGHRS and CDR2 YFSETQ. The CDR3 runs 13 residues. V gave up 5 bases and J gave up 6 bases, with 14 bases separating them. CDR3 loop: CASSYQGEDGYTF. CDR3 bases: TGCGCCAGCAGTTATCAGGGTGAGGATGGCTACACCTTC.

This clone was found many times. The genes are TRBV5-4 and TRBJ2-2; 9 bases align to TRBD2. The V gene end was trimmed by 7 bases and the J gene end by 2 bases; junction bases not matched to a gene: 15. The CDR3 spans 18 residues. Germline V gene data show CDR1 as SGHNT and CDR2 as YYREEE (reference sequence). The CDR3 DNA reads TGTGCCAGCCACTTCGGAGTGTTGGGACTAGCTAACACCGGGGAGCTGTTTTTT. It translates to CASHFGVLGLANTGELFF.

The rearrangement joins TRBV6-5 to TRBJ2-5; D unclear. Germline V lookup: CDR1 MNHEY, CDR2 SVGAGI. Trimming cost V 5 bases and J 0 bases, with 10 bases left between them. The CDR3 has 14 amino acids. The CDR3, as DNA: TGTGCCAGCAGTCCCTGGGGTAACCAAGAGACCCAGTACTTC. This sequence encodes CASSPWGNQETQYF.

This clone has only a few counts. This chain uses TRBV5-4 with TRBJ1-5; D gene unclear. The CDR3 is 12 amino acids. Trimming pared 5 bases from V and 6 bases from J, leaving 9 bases between. Germline V gene lookup returns CDR1 SGHNT and CDR2 YYREEE (reference sequence). The CDR3 DNA sequence: TGTGCCAGCAGATTGATGGGTCAGCCCCAGCATTTT. Translating gives CASRLMGQPQHF.

The V and J genes are TRBV11-2 and TRBJ2-3; D is unclear. V was shortened by 3 bases and J by 2 bases, with 6 bases between the two germline ends. In germline, CDR1 is SGHAT, CDR2 FQNNGV. The CDR3 is made up of 13 amino acids. DNA for the CDR3: TGTGCCAGCAGCTTCTCGTCCACAGATACGCAGTATTTT. Translating it yields CASSFSSTDTQYF.

The gene calls are TRBV28 and TRBJ1-5; tentatively, D is TRBD1 (5 bases). Germline V gene data show CDR1 as MDHEN and CDR2 as SYDVKM. Trimming took 2 bases from V and 3 from J, leaving 17 bases between them. The CDR3 runs to 17 residues. This CDR3 reads CASSLIAGPGDNQPQHF. The CDR3 DNA sequence: TGTGCCAGCAGTTTAATCGCGGGACCGGGAGACAATCAGCCCCAGCATTTT.

V usage is TRBV5-4 and J usage is TRBJ2-2; D possibly corresponds to TRBD2 (6 bases). Trimming removed 0 bases at V and 4 bases at J, with 10 bases between. The CDR3 covers 15 residues. Looked up from germline, CDR1 is SGHNT and CDR2 is YYREEE (reference sequence). The CDR3 protein is CASSLGAAGTGELFF. DNA of the CDR3: TGTGCCAGCAGCTTGGGGGCAGCGGGCACCGGGGAGCTGTTTTTT. Together with reference TRBV5-4 and TRBJ2-2, the CDR3 gives the full variable domain: ETGVTQSPTHLIKTRGQQVTLRCSSQSGHNTVSWYQQALGQGPQFIFQYYREEENGRGNFPPRFSGLQFPNYSSELNVNALELDDSALYLCASSLGAAGTGELFFGEGSRLTVL.

About this clone itself: This sequence is one base from a far larger clone and is likely a read error. This specimen includes other DNA sequences encoding the same CDR3. V usage is TRBV5-1 and J usage is TRBJ2-1, with D unclear. This CDR3 spans 15 amino acids. V was shortened by 0 bases and J by 0 bases, with 7 bases between the two germline ends. Germline V gene lookup returns CDR1 SGHRS and CDR2 YFSETQ. The DNA of the CDR3 is TGCGCCAGCAGCTTGGACAGCACCTCCTACAATGAGCAGTTCTTC. It is translated as CASSLDSTSYNEQFF.

CDR3 sequence reads: CASSVLAGDGGYTF. The DNA of the CDR3 is TGTGCCAGCAGTGTTCTAGCTGGGGATGGTGGCTACACCTTC. The V and J genes are TRBV6-4 and TRBJ1-2; D uncertain. The V gene lost 4 bases and the J gene lost 7 bases, with 16 bases spanning the gap. Germline V gives CDR1 MRHNA, CDR2 SNTAGT. This CDR3 region has 14 residues.

This chain joins TRBV5-4 and TRBJ2-7; 11 nucleotides match TRBD2. The junction had 8 bases not matched to a gene; V was cut back by 4 bases and J by 5 bases. The CDR3 extends over 15 amino acids. The germline gives CDR1 SGHNT, CDR2 YYREEE (reference sequence). The CDR3 nucleotides are TGTGCCAGCAGCGCTCTGACTAGCGGGAACAACGAGCAGTACTTC. It is translated as CASSALTSGNNEQYF.

The CDR3 is CASSPRDREDNEQFF. CDR3 DNA sequence: TGTGCCAGCAGCCCCCGAGACAGGGAGGACAATGAGCAGTTCTTC. The chain uses TRBV11-3 and TRBJ2-1; perhaps TRBD1 as D (7 bases). The CDR3 runs 15 residues. Germline values: CDR1 SGHNT, CDR2 YENEEA. V was shortened by 5 bases and J by 5 bases, with 16 bases between the two germline ends.

This clone showed up just a few times. The chain combines TRBV27 with TRBJ1-5, with D tentatively TRBD1 (5 bases). The CDR3 runs 16 residues. The V end was cut by 5 bases, the J end by 0 bases, with 14 bases between. Germline CDR1 is MNHEY and CDR2 is SMNVEV (reference sequence). In DNA form, the CDR3 reads TGTGCCAGCAGTCCGGGGACGGCTTATAGCAATCAGCCCCAGCATTTT. It encodes CASSPGTAYSNQPQHF.

In its sample, this clone was seen many times. The J gene is TRBJ2-2, the V gene TRBV4-1; D remains unclear. Germline V gene sequence: CDR1 MGHRA, CDR2 YSYEKL. V dropped 5 bases and J dropped 6 bases, with 19 bases sitting between them. This CDR3 contains 16 residues. The CDR3 DNA reads as TGCGCCAGCAGCTTCCTAAACTCTCCGGACCCCGGGGAGCTGTTTTTT. It translates to CASSFLNSPDPGELFF.

The CDR3 region has the DNA TGTGCCAGCGAACCGTTAGCGAAACCCTACGAGCAGTACTTC. Amino acid sequence: CASEPLAKPYEQYF. V gene TRBV11-2 combines with J gene TRBJ2-7; D may be TRBD2 (5 bases). Per the germline V gene, CDR1 is SGHAT and CDR2 is FQNNGV. Trimming removed 8 bases from V and 2 bases from J, with 16 bases in between. This CDR3 is built from 14 residues.

The rearrangement uses TRBV19 and TRBJ2-7; D not certain. Germline CDR1 reads LNHDA; CDR2 reads SQIVND (reference sequence). The ends were cut back, 0 bases at V and 2 bases at J, with 11 bases in the middle. The CDR3 is 15 amino acids. The CDR3: CASSIEAYRAYEQYF. In DNA form, the CDR3 reads TGTGCCAGTAGTATAGAGGCTTACAGAGCCTACGAGCAGTACTTC.

With respect to this clone: A far more abundant clone sits one base away, making this likely a read error. The same CDR3 can be traced to other DNA sequences in this sample. V is TRBV5-1 and J is TRBJ2-1; D uncertain. Germline CDR1 reads SGHRS; CDR2 reads YFSETQ. The CDR3 is 15 amino acids. The V and J ends lost 0 bases and 0 bases respectively, with 7 bases between them. CDR3 sequence reads: CASSLDVSSYNEQFF. In nucleotides, the CDR3 is TGCGCCAGCAGCTTGGATGTCAGCTCCTACAATGAGCAGTTCTTC.

The chain links TRBV28 to TRBJ2-5; 10 bases line up with TRBD2. Unmatched junction bases numbered 13, after V lost 5 bases and J lost 4 bases. Germline lookup yields CDR1 MDHEN and CDR2 SYDVKM. The CDR3 consists of 17 residues. Here the CDR3 reads CASSARGKAGGLETQYF. In DNA form, the CDR3 reads TGTGCCAGCAGTGCGAGGGGAAAAGCGGGAGGGTTAGAGACCCAGTACTTC. The full variable domain, with the rest looked up from reference TRBV28 and TRBJ2-5, is DVKVTQSSRYLVKRTGEKVFLECVQDMDHENMFWYRQDPGLGLRLIYFSYDVKMKEKGDIPEGYSVSREKKERFSLILESASTNQTSMYLCASSARGKAGGLETQYFGPGTRLLVL.

In its sample, this clone was seen many times. The CDR3 DNA reads as TGTGCCAGCAGTTACGGGACTAGCGGGATGACGCAGTATTTT. This translates into CASSYGTSGMTQYF. This chain connects TRBV6-5 to TRBJ2-3, with 13 bases identical to TRBD2. V was clipped by 2 bases and J by 9 bases; unmatched bases: 2. This CDR3 comprises 14 residues. The germline V gene encodes CDR1 MNHEY and CDR2 SVGAGI.

V gene TRBV28 combines with J gene TRBJ1-5, with TRBD1 matching 10 bases. CDR3 size: 15 residues. V gave up 8 bases and J gave up 6 bases; unmatched junction bases: 10. Per the germline V gene, CDR1 is MDHEN and CDR2 is SYDVKM. The CDR3 sequence: CASRAGTGVSQPQHF. CDR3 bases: TGTGCCAGCCGGGCCGGGACAGGGGTTAGTCAGCCCCAGCATTTT. Filled out from reference TRBV28 and TRBJ1-5, the complete variable domain reads DVKVTQSSRYLVKRTGEKVFLECVQDMDHENMFWYRQDPGLGLRLIYFSYDVKMKEKGDIPEGYSVSREKKERFSLILESASTNQTSMYLCASRAGTGVSQPQHFGDGTRLSIL.